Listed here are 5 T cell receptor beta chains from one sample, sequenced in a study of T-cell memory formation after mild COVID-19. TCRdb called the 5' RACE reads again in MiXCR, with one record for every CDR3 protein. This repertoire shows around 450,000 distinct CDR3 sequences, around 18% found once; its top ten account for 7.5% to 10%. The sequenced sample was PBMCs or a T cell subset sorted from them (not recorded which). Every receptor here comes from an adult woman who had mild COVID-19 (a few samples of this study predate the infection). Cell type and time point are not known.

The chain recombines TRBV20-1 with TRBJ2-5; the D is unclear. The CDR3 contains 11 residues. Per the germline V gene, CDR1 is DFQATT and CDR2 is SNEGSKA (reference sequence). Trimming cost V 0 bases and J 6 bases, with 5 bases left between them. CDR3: CSARDGKTQYF. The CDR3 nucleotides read TGCAGTGCTAGAGATGGGAAGACCCAGTACTTC.

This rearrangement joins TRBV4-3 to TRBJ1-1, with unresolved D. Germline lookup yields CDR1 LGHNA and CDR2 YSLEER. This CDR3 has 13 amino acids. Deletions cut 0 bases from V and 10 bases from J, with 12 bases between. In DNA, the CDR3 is TGCGCCAGCAGCCAAGATAGCATCGCGGGAGCTTTCTTT. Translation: CASSQDSIAGAFF.

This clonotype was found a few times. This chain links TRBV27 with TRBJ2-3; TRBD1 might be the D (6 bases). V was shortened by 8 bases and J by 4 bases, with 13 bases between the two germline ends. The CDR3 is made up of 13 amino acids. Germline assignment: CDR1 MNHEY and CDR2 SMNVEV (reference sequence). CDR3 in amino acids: CASGLRGPDTQYF. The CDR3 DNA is TGTGCCAGCGGACTCAGGGGCCCAGATACGCAGTATTTT.

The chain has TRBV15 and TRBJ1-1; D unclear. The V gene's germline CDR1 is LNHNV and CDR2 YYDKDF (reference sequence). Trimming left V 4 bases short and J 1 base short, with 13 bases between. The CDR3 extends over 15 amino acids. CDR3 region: CATSKTGSSNTEAFF. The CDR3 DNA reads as TGTGCCACCAGCAAAACGGGCTCTTCGAACACTGAAGCTTTCTTT.

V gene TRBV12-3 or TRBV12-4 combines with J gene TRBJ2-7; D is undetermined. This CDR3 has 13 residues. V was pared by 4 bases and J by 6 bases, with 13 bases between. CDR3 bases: TGTGCCAGCAGTTCACGACACCCTACCGAGCAGTACTTC. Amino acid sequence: CASSSRHPTEQYF.